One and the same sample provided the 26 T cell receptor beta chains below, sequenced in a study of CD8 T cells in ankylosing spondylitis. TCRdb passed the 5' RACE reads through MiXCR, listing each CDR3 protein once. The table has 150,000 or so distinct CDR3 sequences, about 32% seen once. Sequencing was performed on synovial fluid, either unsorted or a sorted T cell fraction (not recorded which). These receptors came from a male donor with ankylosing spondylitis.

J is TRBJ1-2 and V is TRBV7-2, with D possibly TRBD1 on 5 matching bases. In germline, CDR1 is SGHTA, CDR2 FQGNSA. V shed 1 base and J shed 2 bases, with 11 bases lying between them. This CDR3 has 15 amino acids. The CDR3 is CASSLGVRANYGYTF. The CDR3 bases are TGTGCCAGCAGCTTAGGGGTCAGGGCGAACTATGGCTACACCTTC.

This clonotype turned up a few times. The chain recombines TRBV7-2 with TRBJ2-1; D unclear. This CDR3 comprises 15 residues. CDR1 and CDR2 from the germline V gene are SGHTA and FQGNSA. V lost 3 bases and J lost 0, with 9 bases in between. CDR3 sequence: CASSFIPTSYNEQFF. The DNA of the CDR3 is TGTGCCAGCAGCTTTATCCCTACCTCCTACAATGAGCAGTTCTTC.

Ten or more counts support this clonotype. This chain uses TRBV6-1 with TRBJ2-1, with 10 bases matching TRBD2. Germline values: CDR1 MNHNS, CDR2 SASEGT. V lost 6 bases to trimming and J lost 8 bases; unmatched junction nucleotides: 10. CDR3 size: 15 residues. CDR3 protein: CASSRAGGPFDEQFF. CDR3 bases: TGTGCCAGCAGCCGAGCGGGAGGGCCTTTTGATGAGCAGTTCTTC.

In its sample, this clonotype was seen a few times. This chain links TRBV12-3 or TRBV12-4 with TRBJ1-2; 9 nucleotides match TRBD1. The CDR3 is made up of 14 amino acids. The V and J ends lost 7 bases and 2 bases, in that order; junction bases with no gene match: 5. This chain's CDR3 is CASIKTGGNYGYTF. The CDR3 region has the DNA TGTGCCAGCATCAAGACAGGGGGAAACTATGGCTACACCTTC.

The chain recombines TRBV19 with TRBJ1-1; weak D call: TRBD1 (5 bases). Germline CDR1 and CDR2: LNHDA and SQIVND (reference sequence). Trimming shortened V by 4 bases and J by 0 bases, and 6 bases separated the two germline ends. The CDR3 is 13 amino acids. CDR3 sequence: CASSRQLNTEAFF. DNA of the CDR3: TGTGCCAGTAGTAGACAGTTGAACACTGAAGCTTTCTTT.

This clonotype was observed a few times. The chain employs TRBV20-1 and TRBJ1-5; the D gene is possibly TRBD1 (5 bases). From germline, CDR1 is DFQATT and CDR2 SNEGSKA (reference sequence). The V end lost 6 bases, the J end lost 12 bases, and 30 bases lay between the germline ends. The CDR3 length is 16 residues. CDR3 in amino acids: CSAPTSGTLGNQYQHF. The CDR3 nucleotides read TGCAGTGCGCCAACTTCCGGGACCTTAGGCAATCAGTACCAGCATTTT.

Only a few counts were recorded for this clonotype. The CDR3 DNA reads TGTGCCAGCAGTTTAGGGGCGGGGACCCCGGATACGCAGTATTTT. Translating it yields CASSLGAGTPDTQYF. The chain employs TRBV27 and TRBJ2-3, with D possibly being TRBD2 (6 bases). CDR3 length equals 15 residues. Per the germline V gene, CDR1 is MNHEY and CDR2 is SMNVEV (reference sequence). V was clipped by 2 bases and J by 6 bases, with 15 bases between them.

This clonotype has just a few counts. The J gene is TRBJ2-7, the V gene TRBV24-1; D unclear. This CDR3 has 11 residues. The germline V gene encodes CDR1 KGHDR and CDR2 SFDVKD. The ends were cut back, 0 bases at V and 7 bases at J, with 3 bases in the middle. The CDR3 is CATSDLREQYF. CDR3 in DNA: TGTGCCACCAGTGATTTGCGGGAGCAGTACTTC.

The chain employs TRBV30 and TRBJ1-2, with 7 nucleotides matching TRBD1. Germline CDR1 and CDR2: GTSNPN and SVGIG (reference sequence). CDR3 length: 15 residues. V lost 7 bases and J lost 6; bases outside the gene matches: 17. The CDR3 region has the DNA TGTGCCTCAGTACGCGCCCAGACAGGGAGGGATGGCTACACCTTC. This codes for CASVRAQTGRDGYTF.

The CDR3 nucleotides read TGTGCCAGCAGCCAAGACCGGCTAGCGGGCACCGGGGAGCTGTTTTTT. Residues: CASSQDRLAGTGELFF. The chain combines TRBV4-2 with TRBJ2-2; 8 nucleotides agree with TRBD2. The germline V gene has CDR1 LGHNA and CDR2 YNFKEQ. V was clipped by 0 bases and J by 4 bases; unmatched bases: 4. The CDR3 is 16 residues long.

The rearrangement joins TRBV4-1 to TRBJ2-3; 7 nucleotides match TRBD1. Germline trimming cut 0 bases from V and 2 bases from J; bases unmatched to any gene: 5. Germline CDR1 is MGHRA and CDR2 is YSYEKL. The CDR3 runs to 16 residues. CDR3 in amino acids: CASSQEGTEHTDTQYF. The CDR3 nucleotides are TGCGCCAGCAGCCAAGAGGGGACAGAACACACAGATACGCAGTATTTT.

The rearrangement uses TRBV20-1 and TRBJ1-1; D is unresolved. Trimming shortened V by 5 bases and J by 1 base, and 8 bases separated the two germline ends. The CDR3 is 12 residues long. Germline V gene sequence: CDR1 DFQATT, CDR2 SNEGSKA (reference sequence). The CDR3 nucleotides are TGCAGTGCTCAAAGACAGAACACTGAAGCTTTCTTT. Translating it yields CSAQRQNTEAFF.

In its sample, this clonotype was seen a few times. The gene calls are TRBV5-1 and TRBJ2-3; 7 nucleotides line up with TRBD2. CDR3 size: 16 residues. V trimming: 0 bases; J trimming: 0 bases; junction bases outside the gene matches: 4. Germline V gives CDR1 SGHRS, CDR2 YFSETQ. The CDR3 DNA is TGCGCCAGCAGCTTGGCCTCGGGAGGCAGCACAGATACGCAGTATTTT. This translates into CASSLASGGSTDTQYF.

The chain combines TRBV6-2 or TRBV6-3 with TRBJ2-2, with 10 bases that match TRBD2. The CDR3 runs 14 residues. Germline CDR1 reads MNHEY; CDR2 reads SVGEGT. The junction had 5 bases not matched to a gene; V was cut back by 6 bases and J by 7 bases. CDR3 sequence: CASRLTSGNGELFF. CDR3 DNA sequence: TGTGCCAGCAGACTAACTAGCGGGAACGGGGAGCTGTTTTTT.

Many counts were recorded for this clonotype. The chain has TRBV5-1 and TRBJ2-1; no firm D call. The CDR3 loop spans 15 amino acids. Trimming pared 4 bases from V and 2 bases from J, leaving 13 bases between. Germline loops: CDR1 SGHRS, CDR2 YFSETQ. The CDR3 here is CASSPGPNTYNEQFF. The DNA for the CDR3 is TGCGCCAGCAGCCCGGGCCCTAATACCTACAATGAGCAGTTCTTC.

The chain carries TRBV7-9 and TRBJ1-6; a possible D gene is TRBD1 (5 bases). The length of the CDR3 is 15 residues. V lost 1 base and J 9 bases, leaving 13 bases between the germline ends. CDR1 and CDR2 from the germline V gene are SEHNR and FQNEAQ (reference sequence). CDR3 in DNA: TGTGCCAGCAGCTTAGTGGCAGGGAGTGGTTCACCCCTCCACTTT. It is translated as CASSLVAGSGSPLHF. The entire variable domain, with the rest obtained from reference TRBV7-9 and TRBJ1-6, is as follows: DTGVSQNPRHKITKRGQNVTFRCDPISEHNRLYWYRQTLGQGPEFLTYFQNEAQLEKSRLLSDRFSAERPKGSFSTLEIQRTEQGDSAMYLCASSLVAGSGSPLHFGNGTRLTVT.

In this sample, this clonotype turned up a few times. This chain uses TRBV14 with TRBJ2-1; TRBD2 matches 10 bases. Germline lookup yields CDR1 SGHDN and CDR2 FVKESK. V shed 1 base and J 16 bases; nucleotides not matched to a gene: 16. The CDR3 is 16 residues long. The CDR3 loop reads CASSQGSPSGSVVLFF. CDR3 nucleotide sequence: TGTGCCAGCAGCCAAGGGTCGCCTAGCGGGAGTGTGGTTCTATTCTTC.

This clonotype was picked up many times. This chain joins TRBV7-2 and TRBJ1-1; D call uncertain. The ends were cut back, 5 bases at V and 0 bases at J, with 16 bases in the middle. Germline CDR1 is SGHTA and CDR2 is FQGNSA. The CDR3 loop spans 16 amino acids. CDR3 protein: CASSPPLGQMNTEAFF. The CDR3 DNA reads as TGTGCCAGCAGCCCTCCTCTCGGCCAGATGAACACTGAAGCTTTCTTT.

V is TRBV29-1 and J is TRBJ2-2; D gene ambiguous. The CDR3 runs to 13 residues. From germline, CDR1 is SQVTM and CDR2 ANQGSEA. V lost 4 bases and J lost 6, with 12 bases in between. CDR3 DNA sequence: TGCAGCGTTGGCGTACATTCTCCCGGGGAGCTGTTTTTT. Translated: CSVGVHSPGELFF.

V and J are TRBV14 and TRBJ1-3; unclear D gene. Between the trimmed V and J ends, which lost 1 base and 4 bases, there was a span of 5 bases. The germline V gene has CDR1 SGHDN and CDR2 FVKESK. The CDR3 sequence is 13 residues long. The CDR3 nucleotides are TGTGCCAGCAGCCAAGTCAGAGGAAACACCATATATTTT. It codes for CASSQVRGNTIYF.

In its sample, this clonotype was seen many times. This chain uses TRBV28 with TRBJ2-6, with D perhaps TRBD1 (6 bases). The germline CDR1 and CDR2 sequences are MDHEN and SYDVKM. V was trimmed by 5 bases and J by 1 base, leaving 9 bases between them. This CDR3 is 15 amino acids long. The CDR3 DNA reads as TGTGCCAGCAGTCCGCAGGGGTCTGGGGCCAACGTCCTGACTTTC. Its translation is CASSPQGSGANVLTF.

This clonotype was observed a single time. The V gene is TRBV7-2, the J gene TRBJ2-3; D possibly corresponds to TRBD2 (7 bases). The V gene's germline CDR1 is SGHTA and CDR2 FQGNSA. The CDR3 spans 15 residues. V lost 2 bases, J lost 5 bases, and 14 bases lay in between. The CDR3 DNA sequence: TGTGCCAGCAGCTTAAGGGCAGGGGAGGGAGATACGCAGTATTTT. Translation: CASSLRAGEGDTQYF.

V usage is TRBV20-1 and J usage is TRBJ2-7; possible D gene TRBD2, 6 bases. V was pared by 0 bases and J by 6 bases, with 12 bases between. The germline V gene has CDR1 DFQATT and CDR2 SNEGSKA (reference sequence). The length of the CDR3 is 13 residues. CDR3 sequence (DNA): TGCAGTGCTAGAGATCGGCAGGAGGGCGAGCAGTACTTC. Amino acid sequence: CSARDRQEGEQYF.

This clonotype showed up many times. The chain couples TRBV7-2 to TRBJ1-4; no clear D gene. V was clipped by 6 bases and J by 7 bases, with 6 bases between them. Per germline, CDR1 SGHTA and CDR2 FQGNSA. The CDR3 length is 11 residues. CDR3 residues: CASSPGEKLFF. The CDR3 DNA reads TGTGCCAGCAGTCCTGGTGAAAAACTGTTTTTT. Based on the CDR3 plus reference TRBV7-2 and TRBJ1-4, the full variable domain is GAGVSQSPSNKVTEKGKDVELRCDPISGHTALYWYRQSLGQGLEFLIYFQGNSAPDKSGLPSDRFSAERTGGSVSTLTIQRTQQEDSAVYLCASSPGEKLFFGSGTQLSVL.

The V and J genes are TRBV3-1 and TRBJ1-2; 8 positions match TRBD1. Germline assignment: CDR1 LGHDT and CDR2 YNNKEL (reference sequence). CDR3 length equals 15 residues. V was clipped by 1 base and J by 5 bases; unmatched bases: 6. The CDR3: CASSQVDRGGYGYTF. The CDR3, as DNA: TGTGCCAGCAGCCAAGTTGACAGGGGCGGATATGGCTACACCTTC.

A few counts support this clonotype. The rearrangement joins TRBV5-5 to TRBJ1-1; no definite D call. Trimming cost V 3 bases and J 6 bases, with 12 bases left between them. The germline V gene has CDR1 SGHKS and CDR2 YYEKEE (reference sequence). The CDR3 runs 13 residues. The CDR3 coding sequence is TGTGCCAGCAGCTACGGACGTAAACCTGAAGCTTTCTTT. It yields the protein CASSYGRKPEAFF.